This entry lists 3 T cell receptor beta chains sequenced from one sample in a study of blood T cell repertoires in COVID-19. Repertoires were generated with immunoSEQ multiplex PCR, while TCRdb's copy carries only in-frame clones and drops some. This sample yields about 140,000 clones, of which around 89% are seen a single time; 8% to 13% belongs to the top ten. Sequenced input: peripheral blood. The receptors were sampled from a woman aged 80 or over with acute or convalescent COVID-19.

A remark on this clone: The same CDR3 can be traced to other DNA sequences in this sample. The chain carries TRBV30 and TRBJ1-6; the D gene is possibly TRBD1 (6 bases). V lost 0 bases and J 6 bases, leaving 6 bases between the germline ends. CDR1 is GTSNPN, CDR2 SVGIG, per germline (reference sequence). CDR3 length equals 13 residues. The CDR3 sequence is CAWSVQGNSPLHF. The CDR3 coding sequence is TGTGCCTGGAGTGTACAGGGTAATTCACCCCTCCACTTT.

The chain employs TRBV3-1 (or the pseudogene TRBV3-2) and TRBJ2-1; the D gene is possibly TRBD2 (6 bases). The V gene lost 6 bases and the J gene lost 12 bases, with 18 bases spanning the gap. The CDR3 is 13 residues long. The germline gives CDR1 LGHDT, CDR2 YNNKEL (reference sequence). The CDR3 DNA reads TGTGCCAGCAGAGGGGAGGCGGGCGGTGGGCAGTTCTTC. Translating it yields CASRGEAGGGQFF.

The V call is TRBV5-1, the J call TRBJ2-3; 7 positions match TRBD1. The trim removed 4 bases at V and 4 bases at J, leaving 6 bases unmatched. The CDR3 has 14 residues. Germline CDR1 SGHRS, CDR2 YFSETQ. The CDR3: CASSNDRVPDTQYF. CDR3 nucleotide sequence: TGCGCCAGCAGCAACGACAGGGTTCCAGATACGCAGTATTTT.